The 30 T cell receptor beta chains presented below share a single source sample, sequenced in a study of cytomegalovirus exposure and HLA in healthy donors (dated by TCRdb to about 2017). The method was the immunoSEQ multiplex PCR assay. The multiplex PCR relied on a mix of 60 forward primers for TCR Vbeta segments and 13 reverse primers for TCR Jbeta segments. The immuneACCESS repertoire file appears here via TCRdb, limited to in-frame rearrangements. These files lack a portion of the clones; in checked studies, under half of the deficit traces to unresolved V genes, and the cause of the others is not known. The sample records over 120,000 clones, about 80% of which are singletons. The ten top clones hold 2.5% to 3% of the sample. Material for sequencing was PBMCs. The receptor set was obtained from a female donor in good health and CMV-seronegative.

V is TRBV9 and J is TRBJ2-7; TRBD2 matches 13 bases. The CDR3 is 15 amino acids. In germline, CDR1 is SGDLS, CDR2 YYNGEE. The J segment lost 4 bases and the V segment lost 4 bases, leaving 5 bases of the junction unmatched. For the CDR3, the DNA is TGTGCCAGCAGCCCCCGGACTAGCGGGAGTTACGAGCAGTACTTC. This codes for CASSPRTSGSYEQYF.

The chain employs TRBV4-3 and TRBJ2-7; D might be TRBD2 (6 bases). The V end was cut by 1 base, the J end by 0 bases, with 10 bases between. Germline V gene data show CDR1 as LGHNA and CDR2 as YSLEER. CDR3 length: 15 amino acids. Here the CDR3 DNA reads TGCGCCAGCAGCCAAGCTCCGGGAGACTCCTACGAGCAGTACTTC. Its translation: CASSQAPGDSYEQYF.

The V gene is TRBV6-6, the J gene TRBJ1-1; 8 bases match TRBD1. The germline gives CDR1 MNHNY, CDR2 SVGAGI (reference sequence). This CDR3 is built from 15 residues. V was clipped by 2 bases and J by 7 bases; unmatched bases: 9. The DNA for the CDR3 is TGTGCCAGCAGTTACCCGGACAGGGAGAAGAGTGAAGCTTTCTTT. Translated, it gives CASSYPDREKSEAFF.

The chain carries TRBV15 and TRBJ2-1; a possible D gene is TRBD2 (6 bases). The CDR3 sequence is 13 residues long. V was shortened by 5 bases and J by 15 bases, with 20 bases between the two germline ends. Looked up from germline, CDR1 is LNHNV and CDR2 is YYDKDF (reference sequence). CDR3 bases: TGTGCCACCAGCCGGGGCGCTTTGGGACTTCTGTTCTTC. It encodes CATSRGALGLLFF.

The CDR3 sequence: CASSEYGGQGAGEQFF. The CDR3, as DNA: TGTGCCAGCAGTGAATATGGGGGACAGGGGGCTGGTGAGCAGTTCTTC. This chain joins TRBV25-1 and TRBJ2-1; 12 bases map to TRBD1. CDR1 MGHDK and CDR2 SYGVNS come from the germline V gene. The CDR3 totals 16 residues. J gave up 9 bases and V 0 bases, and 6 bases lay outside the gene matches.

V usage is TRBV7-9 and J usage is TRBJ2-4; 7 nucleotides match TRBD1. With 5 bases clipped from V and 0 bases from J, the junction kept 10 bases outside the gene matches. The germline V gene encodes CDR1 SEHNR and CDR2 FQNEAQ (reference sequence). This CDR3 has 17 amino acids. This CDR3 reads CASSQTRDSLAKNIQYF. The CDR3 coding sequence is TGTGCCAGCAGCCAAACGAGGGACAGTCTAGCCAAAAACATTCAGTACTTC.

The chain couples TRBV5-6 to TRBJ2-5, with TRBD2 matching 9 bases. The CDR3 runs to 15 residues. Germline CDR1 and CDR2: SGHDT and YYEEEE. V shed 1 base, J shed 5 bases, and the junction held 6 bases outside the gene matches. The DNA for the CDR3 is TGTGCCAGCAGCTTGCGACTAGCGGTGGGGGAGACCCAGTACTTC. It is translated as CASSLRLAVGETQYF.

This clone came up a few times. The gene calls are TRBV5-6 and TRBJ2-2; 13 positions match TRBD2. The CDR3 consists of 17 residues. The V gene's germline CDR1 is SGHDT and CDR2 YYEEEE. The V gene end was trimmed by 3 bases and the J gene end by 5 bases; junction bases not matched to a gene: 7. In DNA form, the CDR3 reads TGTGCCAGCAGCTGGGGGACTAGCGGGACTGGGACCGGGGAGCTGTTTTTT. Amino acid sequence: CASSWGTSGTGTGELFF. Using reference TRBV5-6 and TRBJ2-2 for the parts outside the CDR3, the full variable domain is DAGVTQSPTHLIKTRGQQVTLRCSPKSGHDTVSWYQQALGQGPQFIFQYYEEEERQRGNFPDRFSGHQFPNYSSELNVNALLLGDSALYLCASSWGTSGTGTGELFFGEGSRLTVL.

This chain uses TRBV7-2 with TRBJ2-7; no firm D call. This CDR3 is built from 12 residues. Germline-derived CDR1 and CDR2 are SGHTA and FQGNSA. V gave up 4 bases and J gave up 6 bases, with 10 bases separating them. CDR3 protein: CASSSPPSEQYF. The DNA for the CDR3 is TGTGCCAGCAGCTCCCCCCCTTCCGAGCAGTACTTC.

This clone was seen just once. This chain uses TRBV7-2 with TRBJ1-4; a weak D match, TRBD1 (6 bases). CDR1 is SGHTA and CDR2 is FQGNSA in the germline V gene. The CDR3 sequence is 15 residues long. V was trimmed by 1 base and J by 5 bases, leaving 11 bases between them. CDR3 amino acids: CASSLVRQANEKLFF. Written as DNA, the CDR3 is TGTGCCAGCAGCTTAGTAAGACAGGCCAATGAAAAACTGTTTTTT.

To note about this clone: This specimen includes other DNA sequences encoding the same CDR3. This chain joins TRBV5-1 and TRBJ2-7, with 10 positions matching TRBD2. Per the germline V gene, CDR1 is SGHRS and CDR2 is YFSETQ. The CDR3 sequence is 15 residues long. V shed 0 bases and J 3 bases; nucleotides not matched to a gene: 3. The CDR3 DNA is TGCGCCAGCAGCTTGGGGACTAGCGGAAGCTACGAGCAGTACTTC. It is translated as CASSLGTSGSYEQYF.

The count of this clone is one. V usage is TRBV30 and J usage is TRBJ1-2; no reliable D call. In germline, CDR1 is GTSNPN, CDR2 SVGIG (reference sequence). Trimming took 0 bases from V and 4 from J, leaving 9 bases between them. This CDR3 region has 13 residues. In DNA, the CDR3 is TGTGCCTGGAGTGTTCTGGGAGTCTATGGCTACACCTTC. Protein: CAWSVLGVYGYTF.

The chain recombines TRBV2 with TRBJ2-7; a weak D match, TRBD2 (6 bases). Looked up from germline, CDR1 is SNHLY and CDR2 is FYNNEI. V was pared by 1 base and J by 6 bases, with 13 bases between. The CDR3 extends over 14 amino acids. The CDR3 loop is CASSEGRGAGEQYF. The CDR3 DNA is TGTGCCAGCAGTGAAGGCCGGGGAGCGGGCGAGCAGTACTTC.

This chain joins TRBV28 and TRBJ2-6; no definite D call. Trimming pared 6 bases from V and 0 bases from J, leaving 12 bases between. The CDR3 totals 16 residues. CDR1 MDHEN and CDR2 SYDVKM come from the germline V gene. The chain's CDR3 is CASRSQESSGANVLTF. CDR3 DNA sequence: TGTGCCAGCAGGTCCCAGGAATCCTCTGGGGCCAACGTCCTGACTTTC.

This chain joins TRBV5-6 and TRBJ2-5; 9 bases agree with TRBD2. Germline trimming cut 4 bases from V and 1 base from J; bases unmatched to any gene: 14. In germline, CDR1 is SGHDT, CDR2 YYEEEE. CDR3 length equals 18 residues. The CDR3 region is CASSPGAGLAGTQETQYF. In DNA form, the CDR3 reads TGTGCCAGCAGCCCCGGGGCGGGTCTAGCGGGGACCCAAGAGACCCAGTACTTC.

The chain joins TRBV5-1 to TRBJ2-1; tentatively, D is TRBD2 (5 bases). The CDR3 is made up of 15 amino acids. V was trimmed by 0 bases and J by 4 bases, leaving 11 bases between them. In germline, CDR1 is SGHRS, CDR2 YFSETQ. The DNA of the CDR3 is TGCGCCAGCAGCTTGGGACTAAGCACATACAATGAGCAGTTCTTC. Amino acid sequence: CASSLGLSTYNEQFF.

The V call is TRBV6-6, the J call TRBJ1-1, with TRBD1 matching 7 bases. The CDR3 loop spans 14 amino acids. With V trimmed by 6 bases and J by 0 bases, 4 bases remained unmatched. The germline gives CDR1 MNHNY, CDR2 SVGAGI (reference sequence). The CDR3 nucleotides read TGTGCCAGCAGGCCGGGACAGATGAACACTGAAGCTTTCTTT. Its translation: CASRPGQMNTEAFF.

With respect to this clone: The same CDR3 also results from other DNA sequences found in this sample. The CDR3 here is CSVASYNEQFF. As DNA, the CDR3 is TGCAGCGTAGCGAGCTACAATGAGCAGTTCTTC. J is TRBJ2-1 and V is TRBV29-1; D unclear. V was trimmed by 6 bases and J by 3 bases, leaving 6 bases between them. The CDR3 is 11 amino acids. CDR1 is SQVTM, CDR2 ANQGSEA, per germline.

This clone was counted between two and nine times. The V and J genes are TRBV7-9 and TRBJ1-1; 10 bases are shared with TRBD1. V was clipped by 4 bases and J by 8 bases; unmatched bases: 7. Germline V CDR1 and CDR2: SEHNR, FQNEAQ (reference sequence). CDR3 length: 14 residues. CDR3 loop: CASSSGQGRREAFF. The CDR3 nucleotides are TGTGCCAGCAGCTCGGGACAGGGGAGACGAGAAGCTTTCTTT.

This chain connects TRBV5-4 to TRBJ1-2; D not certain. Germline V gene sequence: CDR1 SGHNT, CDR2 YYREEE (reference sequence). V gave up 0 bases and J gave up 8 bases, with 23 bases separating them. The CDR3 runs to 17 residues. The CDR3 coding sequence is TGTGCCAGCAGCTTGGGGGTAACGGGTTCTCTAATTGGGGGCTACACCTTC. It codes for CASSLGVTGSLIGGYTF.

This CDR3 reads CASSPSGGANTGELFF. As DNA, the CDR3 is TGTGCCAGCAGCCCAAGCGGGGGGGCGAACACCGGGGAGCTGTTTTTT. This chain joins TRBV7-3 and TRBJ2-2; TRBD2 matches 10 bases. The CDR3 extends over 16 amino acids. CDR1 and CDR2 from the germline V gene are SGHTA and FQGTGA. J gave up 0 bases and V 5 bases, and 3 bases lay outside the gene matches.

This sequence joins TRBV21-1 and TRBJ2-4; the table's TRBD1 call for D was not verified on the DNA. TRBV21-1 is described as a pseudogene. CDR3 length: 17 residues. The CDR3 reads CASSKRGRELAKNIQYF. The CDR3 DNA follows: TGTGCCAGCAGCAAAAGGGGCAGGGAATTGGCCAAAAACATTCAGTACTTC.

This chain joins TRBV4-3 and TRBJ1-1; TRBD1 aligns across 9 bases. Germline V gene sequence: CDR1 LGHNA, CDR2 YSLEER. After removal of 1 base from V and 6 bases from J, the junction contained 21 bases not matched to a gene. The CDR3 is made up of 20 amino acids. The CDR3, as DNA: TGCGCCAGCAGCCAAGTGAGGCCGGGACAGGGTTCAGGATACAGGGCTGAAGCTTTCTTT. Translation: CASSQVRPGQGSGYRAEAFF.

This clone has more than one count but fewer than ten. The chain couples TRBV5-4 to TRBJ2-5, with D possibly being TRBD2 (6 bases). Trimming took 5 bases from V and 3 from J, leaving 26 bases between them. The germline V gene encodes CDR1 SGHNT and CDR2 YYREEE (reference sequence). This CDR3 comprises 18 residues. The chain's CDR3 is CASSSEIHGSRGKETQYF. CDR3 nucleotide sequence: TGTGCCAGCAGTTCCGAGATCCACGGGAGCCGTGGAAAAGAGACCCAGTACTTC.

The chain uses TRBV6-5 and TRBJ2-7; D remains unclear. The CDR3 is 14 amino acids. Trimming removed 8 bases at V and 3 bases at J, with 17 bases between. The germline V gene encodes CDR1 MNHEY and CDR2 SVGAGI. The CDR3 spells CASQPPGFFYEQYF. CDR3 bases: TGTGCCAGCCAACCCCCAGGATTCTTCTACGAGCAGTACTTC.

V gene TRBV20-1 combines with J gene TRBJ1-1; D possibly corresponds to TRBD1 (5 bases). V was cut by 6 bases and J by 6 bases, with 11 bases left in between. Germline CDR1 and CDR2: DFQATT and SNEGSKA (reference sequence). This CDR3 has 11 amino acids. Here the CDR3 reads CSAGRGAEAFF. CDR3 sequence (DNA): TGCAGTGCCGGTAGGGGCGCTGAAGCTTTCTTT.

This clone was seen more than once but under ten times. The sample has other DNA sequences that encode this CDR3 too. For the CDR3, the DNA is TGTGCCAGCTCTAGAGGAGAGACCCAGTACTTC. Its translation is CASSRGETQYF. V gene TRBV27 combines with J gene TRBJ2-5; D gene unclear. Germline assignment: CDR1 MNHEY and CDR2 SMNVEV (reference sequence). The CDR3 is 11 amino acids. V was shortened by 8 bases and J by 4 bases, with 8 bases between the two germline ends.

The chain uses TRBV7-9 and TRBJ1-4, with D perhaps matching TRBD1 (6 bases). Per germline, CDR1 SEHNR and CDR2 FQNEAQ (reference sequence). The CDR3 has 15 amino acids. Trimming removed 2 bases from V and 5 bases from J, with 12 bases in between. CDR3 region: CASSLPQGLNEKLFF. The CDR3 DNA reads as TGTGCCAGCAGCTTACCCCAGGGGCTAAATGAAAAACTGTTTTTT. Based on the CDR3 plus reference TRBV7-9 and TRBJ1-4, the full variable domain is DTGVSQNPRHKITKRGQNVTFRCDPISEHNRLYWYRQTLGQGPEFLTYFQNEAQLEKSRLLSDRFSAERPKGSFSTLEIQRTEQGDSAMYLCASSLPQGLNEKLFFGSGTQLSVL.

The chain uses TRBV28 and TRBJ2-7, with a possible D match to TRBD1 (5 bases). Trimming removed 5 bases at V and 5 bases at J, with 28 bases between. The CDR3 has 18 amino acids. The germline CDR1 and CDR2 sequences are MDHEN and SYDVKM. The CDR3 spells CASSPPPATANSPHEQYF. Here the CDR3 DNA reads TGTGCCAGCAGTCCCCCCCCAGCGACAGCCAATTCTCCCCACGAGCAGTACTTC.

The chain has TRBV5-1 and TRBJ1-1; tentative D call: TRBD1 (6 bases). V lost 3 bases to trimming and J lost 2 bases, with 14 bases between them. The germline gives CDR1 SGHRS, CDR2 YFSETQ. The CDR3 covers 15 residues. CDR3 DNA: TGCGCCAGCAGCTCCCCGGGGGGGCGCAACACTGAAGCTTTCTTT. Encoded protein: CASSSPGGRNTEAFF.